Shown below are 8 T cell receptor beta chains from a single sample sequenced in a study of cytomegalovirus exposure and HLA in healthy donors. The PCR used 60 Vbeta and 13 Jbeta primers. Sequencing was performed with immunoSEQ multiplex PCR; in TCRdb, only in-frame clones are kept and a portion is missing. Of under 150,000 clones in the sample, around 70% were seen once. The sequencing sample was made of PBMCs. These receptors were collected from a woman in her fifties or sixties in good health and CMV-seropositive.

The chain couples TRBV4-1 to TRBJ1-1, with D possibly matching TRBD1 (5 bases). Germline CDR1 reads MGHRA; CDR2 reads YSYEKL. V lost 4 bases, J lost 3 bases, and 9 bases lay in between. CDR3 size: 13 residues. This CDR3 reads CASSLWGDTEAFF. The CDR3 nucleotides read TGCGCCAGCAGCCTGTGGGGGGACACTGAAGCTTTCTTT.

The CDR3 region is CASSFAGDQPQHF. Written as DNA, the CDR3 is TGTGCCAGTAGTTTCGCAGGGGATCAGCCCCAGCATTTT. The genes are TRBV19 and TRBJ1-5; D possibly corresponds to TRBD1 (6 bases). Germline V gives CDR1 LNHDA, CDR2 SQIVND (reference sequence). The CDR3 contains 13 residues. V lost 5 bases, J lost 5 bases, and 10 bases lay in between.

The chain links TRBV19 to TRBJ1-5, with D tentatively TRBD1 (6 bases). Germline V gene lookup returns CDR1 LNHDA and CDR2 SQIVND (reference sequence). The ends were cut back, 1 base at V and 2 bases at J, with 21 bases in the middle. CDR3 length: 19 amino acids. The CDR3 coding sequence is TGTGCCAGTAGTATAGTCTCCAGGGGCCACCCTTATCGCAATCAGCCCCAGCATTTT. Protein product: CASSIVSRGHPYRNQPQHF.

The chain uses TRBV7-9 and TRBJ2-5; TRBD2 matches at 7 bases. Germline V gene data show CDR1 as SEHNR and CDR2 as FQNEAQ (reference sequence). V was clipped by 8 bases and J by 11 bases; unmatched bases: 11. The CDR3 totals 12 residues. CDR3 DNA sequence: TGTGCCAGCGAGGCCCGGGCGGGGGAGCAGTACTTC. Translated, it gives CASEARAGEQYF.

This chain joins TRBV10-3 and TRBJ2-2, with 7 bases that match TRBD1. With V trimmed by 10 bases and J by 1 base, 3 bases remained unmatched. The CDR3 loop spans 13 amino acids. Germline CDR1 and CDR2: ENHRY and SYGVKD. The CDR3 coding sequence is TGTGCCACCGGGACAGAGAACACCGGGGAGCTGTTTTTT. Its translation: CATGTENTGELFF.

The table lists this clone with a count of one. The V and J genes are TRBV19 and TRBJ1-1; no firm D call. Deletions cut 8 bases from V and 0 bases from J, with 7 bases between. CDR1 LNHDA and CDR2 SQIVND come from the germline V gene (reference sequence). The CDR3 extends over 12 amino acids. The CDR3 nucleotides are TGTGCCAGTCGCGGCCTGAACACTGAAGCTTTCTTT. Encoded protein: CASRGLNTEAFF.

This clone was observed a handful of times. The rearrangement uses TRBV6-5 and TRBJ2-3; TRBD2 matches 13 bases. Trimming took 4 bases from V and 8 from J; bases not matched to a gene: 9. CDR3 size: 16 residues. CDR1 is MNHEY and CDR2 is SVGAGI in the germline V gene. CDR3 sequence (DNA): TGTGCCAGCAGTTTATGGACTAGCGGGGGAGGGAGTACGCAGTATTTT. Amino acid sequence: CASSLWTSGGGSTQYF.

The chain recombines TRBV21-1 with TRBJ2-1; the table's D call, TRBD1, was not checked against the DNA. TRBV21-1 is a recognized pseudogene. The CDR3 is 15 residues long. The CDR3 reads CASSRTELSYNEQFF. The DNA of the CDR3 is TGTGCCAGCAGCCGAACAGAACTCTCCTACAATGAGCAGTTCTTC.